There are a few counts of the clone carrying this T cell receptor (beta chain). Its antigen is not known. This entry comes from a study of T cells in Graves' hyperthyroidism and ophthalmopathy. V lost 10 bases, J lost 5 bases, and 7 bases stayed unmatched. This CDR3 is 13 amino acids long. Germline V gives CDR1 WSHSY, CDR2 SAAADI. There were TCR beta CDR3 regions amplified from RNA transcripts. HTBI primers were the set used in a first-round RT-PCR of the TCR CDR3. TCRdb re-called the multiplex PCR reads through MiXCR, storing one row per CDR3 protein. The profile covers a few hundred thousand distinct CDR3 sequences, with 15% to 20% appearing a single time and 29% taken by the ten largest. Study-level points and caveats: In validation, the model predicted ophthalmopathy. These predictions came a median about 6.5 months before onset.

The sequencing sample was made of blood. The clonotype was recovered from a woman aged 25-40 years with Graves' ophthalmopathy. V usage is TRBV10-2 and J usage is TRBJ2-7; 11 bases match TRBD2. CDR3 nucleotide sequence: TGCGCCATCCGACTAGCGGGAAGCGACGAGCAGTACTTC. Encoded protein: CAIRLAGSDEQYF.